One sample yielded the 24 T cell receptor beta chains listed below, sequenced in a study of cytomegalovirus exposure and HLA in healthy donors. PCR was performed using 60 Vbeta and 13 Jbeta primers. Assay: immunoSEQ multiplex PCR; the TCRdb copy retains only in-frame clones and omits some. The sample shows 150,000 to 200,000 clones, approximately 80% of them seen only once. Sequencing was performed on PBMCs. The origin of the receptors is a man in his forties in good health and CMV-seropositive.

The J gene is TRBJ1-1, the V gene TRBV18, with TRBD1 matching 9 bases. The length of the CDR3 is 17 residues. V lost 2 bases to trimming and J lost 5 bases; unmatched junction nucleotides: 12. CDR1 is KGHSH, CDR2 LQKENI, per germline. The CDR3 region is CASSPLLGQGVNTEAFF. The CDR3 nucleotides are TGTGCCAGCTCACCATTGCTGGGACAGGGAGTAAATACTGAAGCTTTCTTT. The full variable domain, with the rest looked up from reference TRBV18 and TRBJ1-1, is NAGVMQNPRHLVRRRGQEARLRCSPMKGHSHVYWYRQLPEEGLKFMVYLQKENIIDESGMPKERFSAEFPKEGPSILRIQQVVRGDSAAYFCASSPLLGQGVNTEAFFGQGTRLTVV.

The CDR3 sequence is CASSPPGQGFFDYGYTF. For the CDR3, the DNA is TGTGCCAGCAGTCCCCCGGGACAGGGGTTTTTCGACTATGGCTACACCTTC. The chain has TRBV28 and TRBJ1-2; 10 bases fit TRBD1. V lost 5 bases, J lost 3 bases, and 12 bases stayed unmatched. The CDR3 loop spans 17 amino acids. Germline values: CDR1 MDHEN, CDR2 SYDVKM.

The chain joins TRBV7-6 to TRBJ1-1; 7 positions agree with TRBD1. The CDR3 extends over 15 amino acids. The V segment lost 5 bases and the J segment 1 base; nucleotides outside the gene matches: 7. CDR1 is SGHVS and CDR2 is FNYEAQ in the germline V gene. This CDR3 is CASSQQGWGNTEAFF. The CDR3 DNA reads TGTGCCAGCAGCCAACAGGGGTGGGGGAACACTGAAGCTTTCTTT.

V and J are TRBV5-1 and TRBJ2-1; D is perhaps TRBD2 (7 bases). The V and J ends lost 2 bases and 10 bases respectively, with 13 bases between them. The CDR3 contains 13 residues. Germline CDR1 reads SGHRS; CDR2 reads YFSETQ. The CDR3 region is CASSLNREGEQFF. The CDR3 nucleotides are TGCGCCAGCAGCTTAAACAGGGAGGGAGAGCAGTTCTTC.

The J gene is TRBJ2-7, the V gene TRBV7-2, with TRBD1 matching over 9 bases. This CDR3 contains 14 residues. V was clipped by 5 bases and J by 4 bases; unmatched bases: 6. Germline V gene sequence: CDR1 SGHTA, CDR2 FQGNSA. In DNA form, the CDR3 reads TGTGCCAGCAGCGCAACAGGGGGCAAGTACGAGCAGTACTTC. Translation gives CASSATGGKYEQYF.

The CDR3 bases are TGTGCCAGCAGCTCGGGACTAGCGGGGGCCGCCACCGGGGAGCTGTTTTTT. Protein product: CASSSGLAGAATGELFF. V gene TRBV11-3 combines with J gene TRBJ2-2, with 14 bases fitting TRBD2. This CDR3 spans 17 amino acids. The junction had 5 bases not matched to a gene; V was cut back by 4 bases and J by 4 bases. Germline-derived CDR1 and CDR2 are SGHNT and YENEEA.

This clone occurred once. The V gene is TRBV5-8, the J gene TRBJ2-1; D is ambiguous. There are 14 residues in the CDR3. V lost 1 base, J lost 2 bases, and 7 bases lay in between. Germline V gene sequence: CDR1 SGHTS, CDR2 YDEGEE. The CDR3 region has the DNA TGTGCCAGCAGCTTGAATGGGCCCTACAATGAGCAGTTCTTC. It yields the protein CASSLNGPYNEQFF. The full variable domain, completed using reference TRBV5-8 and TRBJ2-1, is EAGVTQSPTHLIKTRGQQATLRCSPISGHTSVYWYQQALGLGLQFLLWYDEGEERNRGNFPPRFSGRQFPNYSSELNVNALELEDSALYLCASSLNGPYNEQFFGPGTRLTVL.

This clone was found once. The chain is built from TRBV6-4 and TRBJ2-1; 11 nucleotides align to TRBD2. With V trimmed by 5 bases and J by 5 bases, 5 bases remained unmatched. The CDR3 length is 15 residues. Per germline, CDR1 MRHNA and CDR2 SNTAGT. The DNA for the CDR3 is TGTGCCAGCAGTTCCCTAGCGGGGGGTCACAATGAGCAGTTCTTC. It codes for CASSSLAGGHNEQFF.

This chain connects TRBV30 to TRBJ1-2, with 8 bases matching TRBD1. V trimming: 3 bases; J trimming: 8 bases; junction bases outside the gene matches: 11. Germline-derived CDR1 and CDR2 are GTSNPN and SVGIG (reference sequence). This CDR3 region has 14 residues. The CDR3 nucleotides read TGTGCCTGGAGGGACCGACAGGGGAACTGCGGCTACACCTTC. Translated: CAWRDRQGNCGYTF. The whole variable domain, remainder taken from reference TRBV30 and TRBJ1-2, is SQTIHQWPATLVQPVGSPLSLECTVEGTSNPNLYWYRQAAGRGLQLLFYSVGIGQISSEVPQNLSASRPQDRQFILSSKKLLLSDSGFYLCAWRDRQGNCGYTFGSGTRLTVV.

The chain carries TRBV5-1 and TRBJ2-7, with D possibly TRBD1 on 7 matching bases. Germline CDR1 is SGHRS and CDR2 is YFSETQ. Trimming left V 4 bases short and J 2 bases short, with 16 bases between. The CDR3 runs to 15 residues. DNA for the CDR3: TGCGCCAGCAGCGCCCGGGGGACAGCAACCTACGAGCAGTACTTC. Translated, it gives CASSARGTATYEQYF.

The chain combines TRBV7-9 with TRBJ2-3; 7 nucleotides match TRBD2. The ends lost 7 bases at V and 0 bases at J; junction bases unmatched: 7. Germline V gene data show CDR1 as SEHNR and CDR2 as FQNEAQ (reference sequence). The CDR3 consists of 15 residues. DNA for the CDR3: TGTGCCAGCAACCCCGGGACTATCAGCACAGATACGCAGTATTTT. It encodes CASNPGTISTDTQYF.

This clone is a singleton in its sample. The chain carries TRBV5-4 and TRBJ1-6, with 8 bases identical to TRBD1. Germline lookup yields CDR1 SGHNT and CDR2 YYREEE (reference sequence). The V and J ends lost 7 bases and 6 bases, in that order; junction bases with no gene match: 6. CDR3 size: 14 residues. The CDR3 DNA is TGTGCCAGCGGCGGACAGGGTGGTAATTCACCCCTCCACTTT. Translating it yields CASGGQGGNSPLHF.

The CDR3 region has the DNA TGTGCCAGCAGCTTAGGCTCGGCCAGGGTCCCCGGGGAGCTGTTTTTT. This gives the protein CASSLGSARVPGELFF. This chain links TRBV7-2 with TRBJ2-2, with D maybe TRBD1 (5 bases). The CDR3 contains 16 residues. V was pared by 1 base and J by 6 bases, with 15 bases between. From germline, CDR1 is SGHTA and CDR2 FQGNSA.

The V and J genes are TRBV5-1 and TRBJ1-4, with 11 nucleotides matching TRBD1. Germline V gene lookup returns CDR1 SGHRS and CDR2 YFSETQ. The V and J ends lost 4 bases and 3 bases, in that order; junction bases with no gene match: 2. This CDR3 spans 15 amino acids. The CDR3 DNA is TGCGCCAGCAGCGGACAGGGGGCCCCTAATGAAAAACTGTTTTTT. This gives the protein CASSGQGAPNEKLFF.

CDR3 DNA sequence: TGTGCCAGCAGCTTAGAGGGGACAGGGAGAAAAAACATTCAGTACTTC. Residues: CASSLEGTGRKNIQYF. The chain carries TRBV7-8 and TRBJ2-4; 9 bases line up with TRBD1. Germline V gene data show CDR1 as SGHVS and CDR2 as FQNEAQ. V shed 1 base and J 4 bases; nucleotides not matched to a gene: 5. This CDR3 has 16 amino acids.

The chain is built from TRBV7-9 and TRBJ2-1, with 7 bases fitting TRBD2. J lost 8 bases, V lost 1 base, and 5 bases had no gene match. This CDR3 has 14 residues. The germline V gene has CDR1 SEHNR and CDR2 FQNEAQ (reference sequence). The CDR3 nucleotides read TGTGCCAGCAGCTTAGAGTTGGGGGGGGATGAGCAGTTCTTC. The encoded protein is CASSLELGGDEQFF.

In this sample, this clone turned up a few times. The rearrangement joins TRBV14 to TRBJ2-1; D is perhaps TRBD1 (6 bases). V was trimmed by 2 bases and J by 0 bases, leaving 17 bases between them. The germline V gene has CDR1 SGHDN and CDR2 FVKESK. This CDR3 has 18 residues. Here the CDR3 reads CASSQTPLTGSSYNEQFF. The DNA for the CDR3 is TGTGCCAGCAGCCAAACGCCCCTTACAGGGAGCTCCTACAATGAGCAGTTCTTC.

The chain uses TRBV19 and TRBJ2-3; 10 bases are shared with TRBD2. After removal of 4 bases from V and 0 bases from J, the junction contained 4 bases not matched to a gene. CDR1 and CDR2 (germline): LNHDA, SQIVND (reference sequence). The CDR3 extends over 16 amino acids. The CDR3 loop reads CASSTLAGESTDTQYF. Written as DNA, the CDR3 is TGTGCCAGTAGTACCCTAGCGGGGGAGAGCACAGATACGCAGTATTTT.

This clone has just a few counts. The V and J genes are TRBV7-9 and TRBJ2-3, with D uncertain. Trimming cost V 6 bases and J 5 bases, with 15 bases left between them. Germline-derived CDR1 and CDR2 are SEHNR and FQNEAQ (reference sequence). The CDR3 has 14 amino acids. In DNA, the CDR3 is TGTGCCAGCAGGCGAGGCGATTCACGAGATACGCAGTATTTT. It encodes CASRRGDSRDTQYF.

This chain connects TRBV6-5 to TRBJ1-5; perhaps TRBD1 as D (6 bases). V gave up 6 bases and J gave up 0 bases, with 12 bases separating them. The germline gives CDR1 MNHEY, CDR2 SVGAGI. This CDR3 has 15 residues. Here the CDR3 DNA reads TGTGCCAGCAGCAGCCGGGACACTAGCAATCAGCCCCAGCATTTT. It codes for CASSSRDTSNQPQHF.

The genes are TRBV7-9 and TRBJ2-1, with TRBD1 matching over 7 bases. Germline V lookup: CDR1 SEHNR, CDR2 FQNEAQ (reference sequence). J gave up 7 bases and V 1 base, and 4 bases lay outside the gene matches. The CDR3 consists of 14 residues. CDR3 protein: CASSLGQGKNEQFF. The CDR3 nucleotides read TGTGCCAGCAGCTTAGGACAGGGTAAGAATGAGCAGTTCTTC.

V is TRBV5-5 and J is TRBJ2-5; 8 nucleotides match TRBD2. J was trimmed by 5 bases and V by 4 bases; bases with no gene match: 13. Germline-derived CDR1 and CDR2 are SGHKS and YYEKEE (reference sequence). The CDR3 covers 16 residues. The CDR3 loop reads CASSRTPGLASETQYF. The CDR3 DNA is TGTGCCAGCAGCCGAACGCCAGGACTAGCTTCGGAGACCCAGTACTTC.

The chain recombines TRBV7-9 with TRBJ2-4; 10 nucleotides align to TRBD2. This CDR3 comprises 14 residues. Germline CDR1 reads SEHNR; CDR2 reads FQNEAQ (reference sequence). V dropped 2 bases and J dropped 5; count of bases not matched to a gene: 0. CDR3 protein: CASSLSGGENIQYF. The CDR3 DNA sequence: TGTGCCAGCAGCTTAAGCGGGGGGGAAAACATTCAGTACTTC. The entire variable domain, with the rest obtained from reference TRBV7-9 and TRBJ2-4, is as follows: DTGVSQNPRHKITKRGQNVTFRCDPISEHNRLYWYRQTLGQGPEFLTYFQNEAQLEKSRLLSDRFSAERPKGSFSTLEIQRTEQGDSAMYLCASSLSGGENIQYFGAGTRLSVL.

This clone was picked up a small number of times. The V gene is TRBV7-3, the J gene TRBJ2-1; 9 nucleotides match TRBD2. Trimming at V came to 2 bases and at J to 2 bases, leaving 1 base not matched to a gene. The CDR3 is made up of 15 amino acids. The germline V gene has CDR1 SGHTA and CDR2 FQGTGA. CDR3 DNA sequence: TGTGCCAGCAGCTTAGCTAGCGGGACCTACAATGAGCAGTTCTTC. This sequence encodes CASSLASGTYNEQFF.